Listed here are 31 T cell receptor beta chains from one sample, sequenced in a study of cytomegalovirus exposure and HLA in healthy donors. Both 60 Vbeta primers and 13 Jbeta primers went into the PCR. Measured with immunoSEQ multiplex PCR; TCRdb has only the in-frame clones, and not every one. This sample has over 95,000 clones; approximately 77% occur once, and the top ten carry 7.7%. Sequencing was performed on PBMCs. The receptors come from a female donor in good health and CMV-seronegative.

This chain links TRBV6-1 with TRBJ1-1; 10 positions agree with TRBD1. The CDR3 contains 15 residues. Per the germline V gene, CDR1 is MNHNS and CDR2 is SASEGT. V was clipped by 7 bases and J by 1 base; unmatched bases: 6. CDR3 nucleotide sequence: TGTGCCAGCATGAAGAGGGACAGGGGGAACACTGAAGCTTTCTTT. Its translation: CASMKRDRGNTEAFF.

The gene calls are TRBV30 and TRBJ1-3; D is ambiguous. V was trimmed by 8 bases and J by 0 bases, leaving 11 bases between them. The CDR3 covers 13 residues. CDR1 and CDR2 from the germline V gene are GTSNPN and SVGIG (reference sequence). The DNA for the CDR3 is TGTGCCCGATCTATTAACTCTGGAAACACCATATATTTT. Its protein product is CARSINSGNTIYF.

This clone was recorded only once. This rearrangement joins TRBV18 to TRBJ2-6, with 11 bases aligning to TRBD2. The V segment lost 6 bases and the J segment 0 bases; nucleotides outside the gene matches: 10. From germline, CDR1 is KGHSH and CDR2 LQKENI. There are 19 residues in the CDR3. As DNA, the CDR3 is TGTGCCAGCTCCCAGACTAGCGGGGCTCCCGGCTCTGGGGCCAACGTCCTGACTTTC. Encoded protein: CASSQTSGAPGSGANVLTF. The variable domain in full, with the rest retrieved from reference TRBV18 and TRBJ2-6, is NAGVMQNPRHLVRRRGQEARLRCSPMKGHSHVYWYRQLPEEGLKFMVYLQKENIIDESGMPKERFSAEFPKEGPSILRIQQVVRGDSAAYFCASSQTSGAPGSGANVLTFGAGSRLTVL.

DNA of the CDR3: TGTGCCAGTCAACGTCAGGAACTTATGAACACTGAAGCTTTCTTT. Translated: CASQRQELMNTEAFF. This sequence joins TRBV19 and TRBJ1-1, with D uncertain. CDR3 length: 15 amino acids. Germline CDR1 LNHDA, CDR2 SQIVND (reference sequence). V gave up 8 bases and J gave up 0 bases, with 16 bases separating them. The complete variable domain, with remaining parts taken from reference TRBV19 and TRBJ1-1, reads DGGITQSPKYLFRKEGQNVTLSCEQNLNHDAMYWYRQDPGQGLRLIYYSQIVNDFQKGDIAEGYSVSREKKESFPLTVTSAQKNPTAFYLCASQRQELMNTEAFFGQGTRLTVV.

The DNA for the CDR3 is TGTGCCTGTTGGTCGGGAGTTGCTAATGAAAAACTGTTTTTT. Translated, it gives CACWSGVANEKLFF. The V and J genes are TRBV19 and TRBJ1-4, with D hard to call. From germline, CDR1 is LNHDA and CDR2 SQIVND (reference sequence). V lost 11 bases and J 3 bases, leaving 16 bases between the germline ends. The CDR3 totals 14 residues.

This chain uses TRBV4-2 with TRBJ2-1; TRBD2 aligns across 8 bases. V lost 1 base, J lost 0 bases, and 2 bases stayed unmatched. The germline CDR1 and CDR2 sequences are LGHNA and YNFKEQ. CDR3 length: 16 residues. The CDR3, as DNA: TGTGCCAGCAGCCAAGGCGGGGGGCTCTCCTACAATGAGCAGTTCTTC. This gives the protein CASSQGGGLSYNEQFF.

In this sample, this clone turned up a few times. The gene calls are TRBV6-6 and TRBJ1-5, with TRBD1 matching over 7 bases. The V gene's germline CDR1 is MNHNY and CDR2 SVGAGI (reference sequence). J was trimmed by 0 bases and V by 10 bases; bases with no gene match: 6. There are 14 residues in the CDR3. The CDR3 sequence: CATNRGNSNQPQHF. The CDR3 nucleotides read TGTGCCACCAACAGGGGCAATAGCAATCAGCCCCAGCATTTT.

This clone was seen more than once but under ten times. CDR3 in DNA: TGTGCCAGCAGCCAAAACAGGGTGGGCTCCTACGAGCAGTACTTC. Translation gives CASSQNRVGSYEQYF. V usage is TRBV14 and J usage is TRBJ2-7, with D maybe TRBD1 (6 bases). This CDR3 contains 15 residues. In germline, CDR1 is SGHDN, CDR2 FVKESK. V was trimmed by 2 bases and J by 0 bases, leaving 11 bases between them. The full variable domain, rest sourced from reference TRBV14 and TRBJ2-7, is EAGVTQFPSHSVIEKGQTVTLRCDPISGHDNLYWYRRVMGKEIKFLLHFVKESKQDESGMPNNRFLAERTGGTYSTLKVQPAELEDSGVYFCASSQNRVGSYEQYFGPGTRLTVT.

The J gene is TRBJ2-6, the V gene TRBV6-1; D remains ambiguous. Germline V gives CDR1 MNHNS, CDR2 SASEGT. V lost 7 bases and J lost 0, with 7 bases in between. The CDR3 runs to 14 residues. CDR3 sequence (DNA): TGTGCCAGCATCGCGTACTCTGGGGCCAACGTCCTGACTTTC. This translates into CASIAYSGANVLTF.

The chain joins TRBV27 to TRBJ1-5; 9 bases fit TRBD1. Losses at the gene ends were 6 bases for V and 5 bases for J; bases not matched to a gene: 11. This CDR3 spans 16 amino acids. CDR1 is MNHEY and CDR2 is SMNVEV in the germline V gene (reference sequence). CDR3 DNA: TGTGCCAGCAGCTCACTCCTAACAGGGGGCCATCAGCCCCAGCATTTT. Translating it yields CASSSLLTGGHQPQHF.

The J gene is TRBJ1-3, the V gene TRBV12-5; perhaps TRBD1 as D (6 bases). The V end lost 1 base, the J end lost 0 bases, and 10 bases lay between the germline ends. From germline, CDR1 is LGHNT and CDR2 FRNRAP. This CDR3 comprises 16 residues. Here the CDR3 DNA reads TGTGCTAGTGGTTTGGCCACAGGGAGCTCTGGAAACACCATATATTTT. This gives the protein CASGLATGSSGNTIYF.

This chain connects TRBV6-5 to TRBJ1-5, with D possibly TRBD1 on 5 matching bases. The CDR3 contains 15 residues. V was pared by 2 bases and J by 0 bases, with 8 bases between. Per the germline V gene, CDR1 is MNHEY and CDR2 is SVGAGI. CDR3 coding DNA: TGTGCCAGCAGTTACGGGGCCCATAGCAATCAGCCCCAGCATTTT. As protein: CASSYGAHSNQPQHF.

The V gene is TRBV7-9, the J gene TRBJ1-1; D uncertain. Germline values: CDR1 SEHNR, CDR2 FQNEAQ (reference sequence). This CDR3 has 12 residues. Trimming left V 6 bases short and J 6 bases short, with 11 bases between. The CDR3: CASSPFGAEAFF. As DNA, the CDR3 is TGTGCCAGCAGTCCCTTCGGGGCTGAAGCTTTCTTT.

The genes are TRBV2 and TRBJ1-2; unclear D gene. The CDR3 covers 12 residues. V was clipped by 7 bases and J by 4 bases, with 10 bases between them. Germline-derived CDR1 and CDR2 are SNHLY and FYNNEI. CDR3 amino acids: CASTPGSYGYTF. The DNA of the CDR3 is TGTGCCAGCACGCCGGGATCCTATGGCTACACCTTC.

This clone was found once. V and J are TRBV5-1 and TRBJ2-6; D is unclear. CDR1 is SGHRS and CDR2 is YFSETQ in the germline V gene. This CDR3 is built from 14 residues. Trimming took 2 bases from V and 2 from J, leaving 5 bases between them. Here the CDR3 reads CASSFTAGANVLTF. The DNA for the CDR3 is TGCGCCAGCAGCTTTACAGCTGGGGCCAACGTCCTGACTTTC.

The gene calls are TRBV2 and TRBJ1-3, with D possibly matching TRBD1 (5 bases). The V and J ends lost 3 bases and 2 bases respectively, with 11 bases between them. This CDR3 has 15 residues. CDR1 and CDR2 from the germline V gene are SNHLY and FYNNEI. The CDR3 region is CASSDQGFTGNTIYF. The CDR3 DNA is TGTGCCAGCAGTGATCAGGGATTTACTGGAAACACCATATATTTT.

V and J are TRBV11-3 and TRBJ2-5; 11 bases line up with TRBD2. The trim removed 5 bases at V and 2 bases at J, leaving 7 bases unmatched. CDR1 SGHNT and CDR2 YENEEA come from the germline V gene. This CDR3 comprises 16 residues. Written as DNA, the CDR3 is TGTGCCAGCAGCATAACTGGGACTAGCGGACAAGAGACCCAGTACTTC. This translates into CASSITGTSGQETQYF.

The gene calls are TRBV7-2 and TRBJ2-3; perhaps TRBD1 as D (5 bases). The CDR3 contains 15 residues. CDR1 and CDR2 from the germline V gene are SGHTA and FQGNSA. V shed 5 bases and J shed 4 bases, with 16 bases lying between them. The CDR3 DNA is TGTGCCAGCAGCCGCCAGGGCGGTATCTCAGATACGCAGTATTTT. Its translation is CASSRQGGISDTQYF.

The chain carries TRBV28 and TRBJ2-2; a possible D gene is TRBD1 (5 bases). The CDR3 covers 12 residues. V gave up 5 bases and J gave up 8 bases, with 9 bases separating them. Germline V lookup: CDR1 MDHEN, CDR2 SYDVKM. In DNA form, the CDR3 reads TGTGCCAGCAGTACCCAGGGAGGGGAGCTGTTTTTT. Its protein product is CASSTQGGELFF.

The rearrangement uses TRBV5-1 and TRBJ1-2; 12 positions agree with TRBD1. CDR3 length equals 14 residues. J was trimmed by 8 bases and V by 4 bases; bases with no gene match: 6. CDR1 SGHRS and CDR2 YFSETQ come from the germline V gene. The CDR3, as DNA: TGCGCCAGCAGCCCGGGACAGGGGGCGGGCGGCTACACCTTC. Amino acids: CASSPGQGAGGYTF. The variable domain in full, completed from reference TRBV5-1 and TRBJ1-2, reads KAGVTQTPRYLIKTRGQQVTLSCSPISGHRSVSWYQQTPGQGLQFLFEYFSETQRNKGNFPGRFSGRQFSNSRSEMNVSTLELGDSALYLCASSPGQGAGGYTFGSGTRLTVV.

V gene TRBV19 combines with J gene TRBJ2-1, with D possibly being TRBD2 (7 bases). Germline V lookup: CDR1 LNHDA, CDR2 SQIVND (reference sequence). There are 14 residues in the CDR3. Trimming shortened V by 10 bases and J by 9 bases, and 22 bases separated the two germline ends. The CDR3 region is CATKGLAEGGEQFF. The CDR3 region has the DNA TGTGCCACCAAAGGGCTAGCGGAGGGGGGTGAGCAGTTCTTC. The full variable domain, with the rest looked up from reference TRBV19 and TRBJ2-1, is DGGITQSPKYLFRKEGQNVTLSCEQNLNHDAMYWYRQDPGQGLRLIYYSQIVNDFQKGDIAEGYSVSREKKESFPLTVTSAQKNPTAFYLCATKGLAEGGEQFFGPGTRLTVL.

The CDR3 DNA reads as TGTGCCAGCAGGGGGGGTTCCTACGAGCAGTACTTC. It encodes CASRGGSYEQYF. The rearrangement joins TRBV6-1 to TRBJ2-7; D is perhaps TRBD2 (6 bases). V lost 6 bases and J lost 1, with 7 bases in between. The germline gives CDR1 MNHNS, CDR2 SASEGT. CDR3 size: 12 residues.

The CDR3 DNA follows: TGTGCCAGCAGCGATGGGATTAGCGGAATCACCGGGGAGCTGTTTTTT. Protein sequence: CASSDGISGITGELFF. The chain recombines TRBV5-6 with TRBJ2-2; tentative D call: TRBD2 (6 bases). The V gene lost 4 bases and the J gene lost 4 bases, with 17 bases spanning the gap. CDR3 size: 16 residues. Germline CDR1 is SGHDT and CDR2 is YYEEEE.

The CDR3: CASSLDRTVYEQFF. The CDR3 DNA reads TGTGCCAGCAGCTTAGATAGAACGGTCTATGAGCAGTTCTTC. The chain employs TRBV11-2 and TRBJ2-1, with D hard to call. Trimming removed 0 bases at V and 8 bases at J, with 11 bases between. The CDR3 contains 14 residues. Germline V gene sequence: CDR1 SGHAT, CDR2 FQNNGV. Supplemented by reference TRBV11-2 and TRBJ2-1, the full variable domain reads EAGVAQSPRYKIIEKRQSVAFWCNPISGHATLYWYQQILGQGPKLLIQFQNNGVVDDSQLPKDRFSAERLKGVDSTLKIQPAKLEDSAVYLCASSLDRTVYEQFFGPGTRLTVL.

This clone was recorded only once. The CDR3 coding sequence is TGTGCCAGCAGCGTTGGACTAGGTGTACGGTCACCCCTCCACTTT. As protein: CASSVGLGVRSPLHF. The genes are TRBV6-1 and TRBJ1-6, with D hard to call. Germline loops: CDR1 MNHNS, CDR2 SASEGT. V dropped 6 bases and J dropped 10 bases, with 19 bases sitting between them. This CDR3 is built from 15 residues.

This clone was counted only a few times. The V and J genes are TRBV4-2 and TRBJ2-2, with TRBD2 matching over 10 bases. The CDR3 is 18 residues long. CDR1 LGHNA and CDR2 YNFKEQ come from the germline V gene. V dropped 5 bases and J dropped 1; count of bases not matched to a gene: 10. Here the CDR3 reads CASSVGGAGGGNTGELFF. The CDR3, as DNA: TGTGCCAGCAGCGTGGGTGGAGCGGGAGGGGGGAACACCGGGGAGCTGTTTTTT.

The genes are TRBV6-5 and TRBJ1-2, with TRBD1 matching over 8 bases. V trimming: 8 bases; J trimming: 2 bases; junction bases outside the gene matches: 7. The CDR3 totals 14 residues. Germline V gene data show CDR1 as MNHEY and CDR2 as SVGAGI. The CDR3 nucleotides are TGTGCCAGCCGTCGGACAGGGTCCAACTATGGCTACACCTTC. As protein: CASRRTGSNYGYTF.

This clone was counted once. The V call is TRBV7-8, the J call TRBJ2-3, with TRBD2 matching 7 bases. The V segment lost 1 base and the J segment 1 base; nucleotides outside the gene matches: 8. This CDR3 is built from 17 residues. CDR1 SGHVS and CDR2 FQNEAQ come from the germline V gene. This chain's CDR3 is CASSLGRSGMRTDTQYF. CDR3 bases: TGTGCCAGCAGCTTAGGTAGAAGCGGGATGCGCACAGATACGCAGTATTTT.

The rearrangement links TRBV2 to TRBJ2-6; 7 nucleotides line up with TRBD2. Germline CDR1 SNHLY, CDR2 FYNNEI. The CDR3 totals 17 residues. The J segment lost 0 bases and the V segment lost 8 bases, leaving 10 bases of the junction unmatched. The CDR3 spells CASGRAGRGSGANVLTF. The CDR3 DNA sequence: TGTGCCAGCGGGAGGGCGGGACGGGGCTCTGGGGCCAACGTCCTGACTTTC.

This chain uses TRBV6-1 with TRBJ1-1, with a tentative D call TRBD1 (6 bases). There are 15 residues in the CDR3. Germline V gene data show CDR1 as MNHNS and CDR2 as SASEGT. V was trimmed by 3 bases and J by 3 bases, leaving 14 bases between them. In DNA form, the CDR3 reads TGTGCCAGCAGTGAGCCCAGGGGTCTTTACACTGAAGCTTTCTTT. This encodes CASSEPRGLYTEAFF.

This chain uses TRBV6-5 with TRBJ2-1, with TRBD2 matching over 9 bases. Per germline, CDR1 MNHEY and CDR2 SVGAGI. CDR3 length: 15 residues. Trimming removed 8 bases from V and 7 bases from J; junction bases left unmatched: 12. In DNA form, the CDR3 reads TGTGCCAGCTCCTCACAGGCGGGGGGGAAAAATGAGCAGTTCTTC. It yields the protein CASSSQAGGKNEQFF.